The rows below give T cell receptor beta chains drawn from one sample of a study of T cells in narcolepsy. Generated by immunoSEQ multiplex PCR, the TCRdb table keeps only in-frame clones and is missing some. The data hold about 35,000 clones, with 75% to 90% observed a single time. Sequencing input: memory (CD45RA-) CD4+ T cells from blood. Receptors originate from a human donor in good health. Each CDR3 is given with its conserved first and last residue. D genes are given only for firm matches. Clone size is given for some rows only: seen once, a few or many times, or a class if the clone is expanded.

abundance	v_gene	j_gene	d_gene	CDR3nt	CDR3aa
.	TRBV19	TRBJ1-2	.	TGTGCCAGTAGTATATCCCGGAACTATGGCTACACCTTC	CASSISRNYGYTF
once	TRBV4-2	TRBJ2-2	TRBD2	TGTGCCAGCAGCCAAGAGAGACTAGCGGTATATACCGGGGAGCTGTTTTTT	CASSQERLAVYTGELFF
.	TRBV5-1	TRBJ1-5	.	TGCGCCAGCAGCTTGGTGGGGTTGAGCAATCAGCCCCAGCATTTT	CASSLVGLSNQPQHF
.	TRBV6-1	TRBJ1-2	.	TGTGCCAGCAGTGAGGTGGCAGGGTATGGCTACACCTTC	CASSEVAGYGYTF
.	TRBV7-2	TRBJ2-2	.	TGTGCCAGCAGCTTATCTGGGGAGCTGTTTTTT	CASSLSGELFF
.	TRBV7-2	TRBJ1-1	.	TGTGCCAGCAGCTTAGAACCTGATACTGAAGCTTTCTTT	CASSLEPDTEAFF
few	TRBV18	TRBJ2-2	.	TGTGCCAGCTCGACCGAGAACACCGGGGAGCTGTTTTTT	CASSTENTGELFF
.	TRBV7-2	TRBJ1-1	.	TGTGCCAGCAGCCCAAATCAGTGGAACACTGAAGCTTTCTTT	CASSPNQWNTEAFF
.	TRBV15	TRBJ2-5	.	TGTGCCACCAGCAGGGGGGCCAGCCAAGAGACCCAGTACTTC	CATSRGASQETQYF
.	TRBV7-6	TRBJ2-5	.	TGTGCCAGCAGCGTAGGGGAGACCCAGTACTTC	CASSVGETQYF
.	TRBV7-2	TRBJ1-2	.	TGTGCCAGCAGCTTAGACGCGTCGACTAACTATGGCTACACCTTC	CASSLDASTNYGYTF
.	TRBV6-1	TRBJ1-2	.	TGTGCCAGCAGTGTTCAAACCAACTATGGCTACACCTTC	CASSVQTNYGYTF
.	TRBV5-1	TRBJ2-7	.	TGCGCCAGCAGCCCGGACGGCAGCTCCTACGAGCAGTACTTC	CASSPDGSSYEQYF
.	TRBV11-2	TRBJ2-3	.	TGTGCCAGCAGCCCCCGACCTGGCACAGATACGCAGTATTTT	CASSPRPGTDTQYF
few	TRBV18	TRBJ1-5	.	TGTGCCAGCTCACGTGACAGGCGCAATCAGCCCCAGCATTTT	CASSRDRRNQPQHF
once	TRBV28	TRBJ1-1	TRBD1	TGTGCCAGCAGCCCGACAGGGGGTACTGAAGCTTTCTTT	CASSPTGGTEAFF
.	TRBV28	TRBJ2-1	TRBD2	TGTGCCAGCAGACTAGCGGGATCTATAAATGAGCAGTTCTTC	CASRLAGSINEQFF
.	TRBV4-2	TRBJ2-3	TRBD2	TGTGCCAGCAGCCAAGAGCTAGCGGGAGACACAGATACGCAGTATTTT	CASSQELAGDTDTQYF
once	TRBV28	TRBJ1-5	.	TGTGCCAGCGGGACGGGAAATCAGCCCCAGCATTTT	CASGTGNQPQHF
.	TRBV7-2	TRBJ2-3	TRBD2	TGTGCCAGCAGCCCCGGGACTAGCGGGGCCCGGAGCACAGATACGCAGTATTTT	CASSPGTSGARSTDTQYF
.	TRBV6-5	TRBJ2-1	.	TGTGCCAGCAGGGGACTTCCCGGTTGGAGTGAGCAGTTCTTC	CASRGLPGWSEQFF
few	TRBV4-3	TRBJ1-3	TRBD1	TGCGCCAGCAGCCAAGCTCTATCCGGGACAGGGGTAGGAAACACCATATATTTT	CASSQALSGTGVGNTIYF
.	TRBV5-1	TRBJ1-1	.	TGCGCCAGCAGCTTGTGGTCTATGGGCACTGAAGCTTTCTTT	CASSLWSMGTEAFF
.	TRBV21-1	TRBJ2-7	.	TGTGCCAGCAGCACCCCTCCGGGACTAGGGGCAGCCTCCTACGAGCAGTACTTC	CASSTPPGLGAASYEQYF
.	TRBV19	TRBJ2-2	TRBD2	TGTGCCAGTAGTATGACTAGCGGGGGCACCGGGGAGCTGTTTTTT	CASSMTSGGTGELFF
.	TRBV7-2	TRBJ2-1	.	TGTGCCAGCAGCCCTAGGGCTAATGAGCAGTTCTTC	CASSPRANEQFF
.	TRBV19	TRBJ1-2	.	TGTGCCAGTAGTATATCAGTATATGGCTACACCTTC	CASSISVYGYTF
.	TRBV5-4	TRBJ2-7	.	TGTGCCAGCAGCTTGGGGCCCTGGTCCTACGAGCAGTACTTC	CASSLGPWSYEQYF
.	TRBV15	TRBJ2-7	TRBD2	TGTGCCGCTAGGACTAGCGGGAGTTTCGAGCAGTACTTC	CAARTSGSFEQYF
.	TRBV29-1	TRBJ2-3	.	TGCAGCGCCCTCGAAGGGGTGGGTACAGATACGCAGTATTTT	CSALEGVGTDTQYF
.	TRBV21-1	TRBJ2-7	.	TGTGCCAGCAGCCGTAGACGGAGGGACCCCAGGTACGAGCAGTACTTC	CASSRRRRDPRYEQYF
.	TRBV19	TRBJ1-4	.	TGTGCCAGTAGTCCTACAGGCACTAATGAAAAACTGTTTTTT	CASSPTGTNEKLFF
.	TRBV28	TRBJ2-7	TRBD2	TGTGCCAGCAGGGGAGGGGCCCCCTACGAGCAGTACTTC	CASRGGAPYEQYF
.	TRBV7-3	TRBJ2-3	.	TGTGCCAGCAGCCCACACGTTAGCACAGATACGCAGTATTTT	CASSPHVSTDTQYF
.	TRBV19	TRBJ1-1	TRBD1	TGTGCCAGTAGTATAGATCAGGGGGGCTCTTTCCCCACTGAAGCTTTCTTT	CASSIDQGGSFPTEAFF
.	TRBV11-2	TRBJ1-1	.	TGTGCCAGCAGCCCTAGGGCAGGGGCGTACACTGAAGCTTTCTTT	CASSPRAGAYTEAFF
.	TRBV29-1	TRBJ1-2	.	TGCAGCACCGGACAACAGGGTTATGGCTACACCTTC	CSTGQQGYGYTF
.	TRBV6-6	TRBJ1-5	TRBD1	TGTGCCAGCAGTGCCAGGGGGCAGGGGGGTCAGCCCCAGCATTTT	CASSARGQGGQPQHF